The rows below give T cell receptor beta chains drawn from one sample of a study of blood T cell repertoires in COVID-19. The protocol was immunoSEQ multiplex PCR, while the TCRdb copy is restricted to in-frame clones and leaves out a portion. The table records some 110,000 clones, more than 85% of them present only once. Sequencing used peripheral blood. Every receptor here comes from a human donor in a cohort sampled during active COVID-19. Each CDR3 is given with its conserved first and last residue. The D gene is left open where the match is weak. Clone size is given for some rows only: seen once, a few or many times, or a class if the clone is expanded.

J gene	D gene	V gene	CDR3 length	clone size	CDR3 DNA	CDR3 protein
TRBJ2-7	TRBD1	TRBV2	15	few	TGTGCCAGCAGTGAAGCGGGACAGGGGTCCTACGAGCAGTACTTC	CASSEAGQGSYEQYF
TRBJ2-1	.	TRBV2	14	.	TGTGCCAGCGGGCGCAGAAATTCCTACAATGAGCAGTTCTTC	CASGRRNSYNEQFF
TRBJ2-4	TRBD1	TRBV19	14	few	TGTGCCAGTAGTTCCCGACAGGGACGAAACATTCAGTACTTC	CASSSRQGRNIQYF
TRBJ2-5	TRBD2	TRBV7-2	15	.	TGTGCCAGCAGCTGGCTAGCGGGGGAACAAGAGACCCAGTACTTC	CASSWLAGEQETQYF
TRBJ2-7	TRBD1	TRBV28	15	.	TGTGCCAGCAGCACGACCGGGACAGGGATCCACGAGCAGTACTTC	CASSTTGTGIHEQYF
TRBJ1-2	.	TRBV4-3	19	.	TGCGCCAGCAGCCTAAAAGGGGTGTTCGACGCTGAAACTAACTATGGCTACACCTTC	CASSLKGVFDAETNYGYTF
TRBJ2-1	TRBD2	TRBV29-1	14	.	TGCAGCGCCCCGGGGGGGCTAGCGGGAGTTACCCAGTTCTTC	CSAPGGLAGVTQFF
TRBJ2-1	TRBD2	TRBV7-8	13	once	TGTGCCAGCAGCCTCACTAGCGGGAGAGCGCAGTTCTTC	CASSLTSGRAQFF
TRBJ2-7	TRBD1	TRBV6-5	15	.	TGTGCCAGCAGTTCCCACAGGGGTCTATCCTACGAGCAGTACTTC	CASSSHRGLSYEQYF
TRBJ2-2	TRBD1	TRBV18	16	.	TGTGCCAGCTCACCTACAGACAGGGGGAACACCGGGGAGCTGTTTTTT	CASSPTDRGNTGELFF
TRBJ1-5	.	TRBV7-9	14	.	TGTGCCAGCAGCCACGGACAGCCCGATCAGCCCCAGCATTTT	CASSHGQPDQPQHF
TRBJ2-2	TRBD1	TRBV9	19	.	TGTGCCAGCAGCCGAACCGTCATCCCGGGAGACAGGGGGTCCGGGGAGCTGTTTTTT	CASSRTVIPGDRGSGELFF
TRBJ1-2	.	TRBV4-3	13	.	TGCGCCAGCAGCCAAGCGGGTCCCTATGGCTACACCTTC	CASSQAGPYGYTF
TRBJ2-5	TRBD2	TRBV5-1	14	.	TGCGCCAGCAGCCCAAGACCCGGGGGGGAGACCCAGTACTTC	CASSPRPGGETQYF
TRBJ2-7	.	TRBV4-3	15	.	TGCGCCAGCAGCCAAGAGGCCTGGGGTCGGGGCGAGCAGTACTTC	CASSQEAWGRGEQYF
TRBJ1-4	TRBD1	TRBV2	15	.	TGTGCCAGCAGGGGTGACAGGGCAACTAATGAAAAACTGTTTTTT	CASRGDRATNEKLFF
TRBJ1-2	.	TRBV4-2	13	.	TGTGCCAGCAGGAGGGTAGGTGACTATGGCTACACCTTC	CASRRVGDYGYTF
TRBJ1-1	TRBD1	TRBV30	15	.	TGTGCCTGGAGTGCCGGACAGGGGCGAGACACTGAAGCTTTCTTT	CAWSAGQGRDTEAFF
TRBJ2-1	TRBD2	TRBV7-2	15	.	TGTGCCAGCAGCTTCAGCGGGGGAAGCAACAATGAGCAGTTCTTC	CASSFSGGSNNEQFF
TRBJ1-4	.	TRBV4-3	17	.	TGCGCCAGCAGCCAGGGGACGTGGGGGGTGGCTAATGAAAAACTGTTTTTT	CASSQGTWGVANEKLFF
TRBJ2-3	.	TRBV5-6	11	.	TGTGCCAGCAGCTGGGAGGATACGCAGTATTTT	CASSWEDTQYF
TRBJ2-7	TRBD2	TRBV7-2	15	.	TGTGCCAGCAGCCCCCTGTGGGCGGGAGAATACGAGCAGTACTTC	CASSPLWAGEYEQYF
TRBJ2-7	TRBD1	TRBV3-1/TRBV3-2	16	.	TGTGCCAGCAGCCCACCGGGACAGCCACCTTCCTACGAGCAGTACTTC	CASSPPGQPPSYEQYF
TRBJ1-1	TRBD1	TRBV7-2	15	.	TGTGCCAGCAGCTTAGTGACAGGGCAGGGTACTGAAGCTTTCTTT	CASSLVTGQGTEAFF
TRBJ1-1	.	TRBV18	13	.	TGTGCCAGCTCACCAACGGGTAACACTGAAGCTTTCTTT	CASSPTGNTEAFF
TRBJ1-1	.	TRBV9	16	.	TGTGCCAGCAGCGATTCTAGACTACAGGGAAGCACTGAAGCTTTCTTT	CASSDSRLQGSTEAFF
TRBJ2-7	.	TRBV6-2/TRBV6-3	12	.	TGTGCCAGCAGTTACGGGACTTACGAGCAGTACTTC	CASSYGTYEQYF
TRBJ1-1	.	TRBV11-2	15	.	TGTGCCAGCAGTACTAACGGGAGATCGAACACTGAAGCTTTCTTT	CASSTNGRSNTEAFF
TRBJ2-5	.	TRBV11-1	16	.	TGTGCCAGCAGCTTAGTCCAGGGGCTGGGCCAAGAGACCCAGTACTTC	CASSLVQGLGQETQYF
TRBJ1-4	TRBD1	TRBV6-6	12	.	TGTGCCAGCAGACAGGGGGTTGAAAAACTGTTTTTT	CASRQGVEKLFF
TRBJ2-1	.	TRBV6-2/TRBV6-3	14	once	TGTGCCAGCAGTACCGGGAATTTGAGGAATGAGCAGTTCTTC	CASSTGNLRNEQFF
TRBJ2-3	TRBD1	TRBV7-2	13	.	TGTGCCACTCAGGGGGCCGTTACAGATACGCAGTATTTT	CATQGAVTDTQYF
TRBJ1-1	.	TRBV2	14	.	TGTGCCAGCAGGTTGCGGAGGATGAACACTGAAGCTTTCTTT	CASRLRRMNTEAFF
TRBJ2-7	TRBD1	TRBV5-1	14	.	TGCGCCAGCAGCTGGGGACAGGGGGCCTACGAGCAGTACTTC	CASSWGQGAYEQYF
TRBJ2-3	TRBD2	TRBV18	15	.	TGTGCCAGCTCACAGGCTAGCGGGGGGCTGGATACGCAGTATTTT	CASSQASGGLDTQYF
TRBJ2-2	.	TRBV11-2	13	once	TGTGCCAGCCGGACAGAGAACACCGGGGAGCTGTTTTTT	CASRTENTGELFF
TRBJ2-7	TRBD1	TRBV6-2/TRBV6-3	15	.	TGTGCCAGCAGTTACGGGGGACAGGGAGCCTACGAGCAGTACTTC	CASSYGGQGAYEQYF
TRBJ2-7	.	TRBV7-2	14	once	TGTGCCAGCAGCTTAGATCCCTCCACCAGCGAGCAGTACTTC	CASSLDPSTSEQYF
TRBJ1-5	.	TRBV6-5	15	few	TGTGCCAGCAGGATGAGGGGACAATCAAATCAGCCCCAGCATTTT	CASRMRGQSNQPQHF
TRBJ2-2	.	TRBV6-5	15	.	TGTGCCAGCTCATCCAGGGTGTTTTACACCGGGGAGCTGTTTTTT	CASSSRVFYTGELFF
TRBJ2-7	TRBD2	TRBV28	15	once	TGTGCCAGCAGTTTAGGACTAGCGGGATACTACGAGCAGTACTTC	CASSLGLAGYYEQYF
TRBJ1-4	TRBD1	TRBV2	16	.	TGTGCCAGCAGTGGGGACAGAGCTGCAACTAATGAAAAACTGTTTTTT	CASSGDRAATNEKLFF
TRBJ1-1	.	TRBV9	14	.	TGTGCCAGCAACTCGGGTGGCGGGGACACTGAAGCTTTCTTT	CASNSGGGDTEAFF
TRBJ1-4	.	TRBV4-3	15	.	TGCGCCAGCAGCCAAGAGAACAGAAGAAGTGAAAAACTGTTTTTT	CASSQENRRSEKLFF
TRBJ1-2	.	TRBV7-2	12	.	TGTGCCAGCAGCTCAAGCAATTTGGGCTACACCTTC	CASSSSNLGYTF
TRBJ2-5	TRBD2	TRBV4-1	15	.	TGCGCCAGCAGCCCTCGGACTAGCGGGGGAGAGACCCAGTACTTC	CASSPRTSGGETQYF
TRBJ2-1	TRBD2	TRBV15	16	once	TGTGCCACACGGCGGTCTGAAGAGCGGGATCCCCTTGAGCAGTTCTTC	CATRRSEERDPLEQFF
TRBJ2-1	.	TRBV24-1	12	.	TGTGCCACCAGTGAAGTTAGGAGTGAGCAGTTCTTC	CATSEVRSEQFF
TRBJ2-7	TRBD2	TRBV27	15	.	TGTGCCAGCAGTTTAACTAGCGGGAGCCCATACGAGCAGTACTTC	CASSLTSGSPYEQYF
TRBJ1-1	.	TRBV5-4	12	.	TGTGCCAGCAGCCTCCCGGGTACTGAAGCTTTCTTT	CASSLPGTEAFF
TRBJ1-6	.	TRBV5-8	16	.	TGTGCCAGCAGCATCGGACAGATACGAGGGGATTCACCCCTCCACTTT	CASSIGQIRGDSPLHF
TRBJ2-5	.	TRBV5-5	13	.	TGTGCCAGCAGCTTATTCTTGTCAGAGACCCAGTACTTC	CASSLFLSETQYF
TRBJ2-7	TRBD2	TRBV27	13	.	TGTGCCAGCAGTTTAACGTTACTAGCGGAGCAGTACTTC	CASSLTLLAEQYF
TRBJ1-6	TRBD1	TRBV3-1/TRBV3-2	15	.	TGTGCCAGCAGCCAAGGACGGGACAGTAATTCACCCCTCCACTTT	CASSQGRDSNSPLHF
TRBJ2-1	.	TRBV24-1	12	.	TGTGCCACCGCGGCTGGTGACAATGAGCAGTTCTTC	CATAAGDNEQFF
TRBJ2-7	.	TRBV14	16	once	TGTGCCAGCAGCCAAAACATGAGGTTATCTTCCTACGAGCAGTACTTC	CASSQNMRLSSYEQYF